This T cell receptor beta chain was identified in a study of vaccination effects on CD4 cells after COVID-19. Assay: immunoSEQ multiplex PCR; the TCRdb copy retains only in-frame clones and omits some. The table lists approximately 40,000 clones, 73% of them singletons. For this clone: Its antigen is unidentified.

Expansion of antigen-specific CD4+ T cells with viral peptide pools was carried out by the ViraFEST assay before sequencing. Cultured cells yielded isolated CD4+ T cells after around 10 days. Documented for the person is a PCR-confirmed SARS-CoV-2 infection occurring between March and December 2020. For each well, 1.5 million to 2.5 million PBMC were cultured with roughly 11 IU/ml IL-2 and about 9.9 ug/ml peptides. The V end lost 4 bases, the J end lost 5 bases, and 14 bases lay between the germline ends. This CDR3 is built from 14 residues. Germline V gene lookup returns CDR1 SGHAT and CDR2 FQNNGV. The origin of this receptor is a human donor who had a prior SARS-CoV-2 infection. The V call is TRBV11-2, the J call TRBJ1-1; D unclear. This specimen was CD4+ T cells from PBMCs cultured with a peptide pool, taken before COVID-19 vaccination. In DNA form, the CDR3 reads TGTGCCAGCAGCTGGAACAGCCCGGGGACTGAAGCTTTCTTT. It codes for CASSWNSPGTEAFF.